The present T cell receptor beta chain was sequenced within a study of T cell repertoires in cytomegalovirus infection. Looking at the study overall: Recently identified HLA-C-restricted CMV epitopes were among the peptides used. CMV infection together with matching HLA type was indicated by public TCR beta signatures.

Germline lookup yields CDR1 SEHNR and CDR2 FQNEAQ (reference sequence). V was pared by 5 bases and J by 1 base, with 14 bases between. This CDR3 has 15 residues. In regard to this clonotype: Its antigen is still unknown.

Whole-study findings and limits: People with CMV and the relevant HLA were identified by cumulative public TCR beta family frequency. CMV-specific HLA-C-restricted TCR beta clonotypes dominated the ex vivo response.

One entry per CDR3 protein results from TCRdb running MiXCR on the reads. Of roughly 19,000 distinct CDR3 sequences in the sample, around 40% were seen once. The sample was CD8+ T cells from cultured PBMCs, taken from culture after CMV antigen stimulation. This sequence joins TRBV7-9 and TRBJ1-1; no reliable D call. This sequence originates from a human donor in good health (CMV status not recorded). Some clones in this sample may be carry-over from other donors' samples. CDR3 in amino acids: CASSPSDVGNTEAFF. The DNA of the CDR3 is TGTGCCAGCAGCCCCTCCGACGTCGGGAACACTGAAGCTTTCTTT.